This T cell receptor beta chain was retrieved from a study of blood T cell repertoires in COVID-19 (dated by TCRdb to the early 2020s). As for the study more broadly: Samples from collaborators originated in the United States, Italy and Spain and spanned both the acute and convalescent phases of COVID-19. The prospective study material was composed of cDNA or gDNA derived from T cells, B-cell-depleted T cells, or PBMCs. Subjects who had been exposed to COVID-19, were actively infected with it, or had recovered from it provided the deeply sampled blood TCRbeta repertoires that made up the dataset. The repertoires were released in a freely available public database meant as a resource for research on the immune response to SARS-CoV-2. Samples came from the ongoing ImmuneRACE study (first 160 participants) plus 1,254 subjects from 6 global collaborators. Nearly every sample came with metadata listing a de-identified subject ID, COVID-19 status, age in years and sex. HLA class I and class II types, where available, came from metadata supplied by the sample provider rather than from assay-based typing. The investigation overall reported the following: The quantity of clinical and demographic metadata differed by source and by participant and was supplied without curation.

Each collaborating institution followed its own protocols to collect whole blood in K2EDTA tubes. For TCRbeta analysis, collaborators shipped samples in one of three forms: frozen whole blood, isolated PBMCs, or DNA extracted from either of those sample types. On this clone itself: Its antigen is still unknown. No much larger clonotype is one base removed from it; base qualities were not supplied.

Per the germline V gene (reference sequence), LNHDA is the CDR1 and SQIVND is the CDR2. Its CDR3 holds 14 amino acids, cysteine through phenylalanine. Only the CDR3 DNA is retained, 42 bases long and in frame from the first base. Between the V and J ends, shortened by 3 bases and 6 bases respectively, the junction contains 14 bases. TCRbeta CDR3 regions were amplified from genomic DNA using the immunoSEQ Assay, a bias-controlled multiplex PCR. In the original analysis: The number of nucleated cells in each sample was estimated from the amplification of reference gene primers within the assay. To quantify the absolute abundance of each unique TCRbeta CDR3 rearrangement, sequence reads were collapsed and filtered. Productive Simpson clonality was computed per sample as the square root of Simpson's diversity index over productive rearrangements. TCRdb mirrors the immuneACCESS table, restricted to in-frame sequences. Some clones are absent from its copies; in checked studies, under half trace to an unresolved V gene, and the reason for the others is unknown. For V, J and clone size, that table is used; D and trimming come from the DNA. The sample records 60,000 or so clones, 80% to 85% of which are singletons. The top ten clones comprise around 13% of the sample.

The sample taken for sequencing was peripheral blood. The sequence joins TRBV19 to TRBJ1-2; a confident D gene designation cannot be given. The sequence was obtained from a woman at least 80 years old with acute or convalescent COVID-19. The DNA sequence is TGTGCCAGTAGTATTACGAACAGAGACCATGGCTACACCTTC. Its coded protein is CASSITNRDHGYTF.